These 23 T cell receptor beta chains share one sample of origin, sequenced in a study of T cell responses to AZD1222 COVID-19 vaccine. Method: immunoSEQ multiplex PCR; TCRdb's copy keeps in-frame clones and lacks some. This sample has under 150,000 clones, with around 89% found just once. The material was peripheral blood, obtained on day 0 of MenACWY control vaccination. Receptor source: an adult in good health.

V and J are TRBV5-1 and TRBJ2-5; unclear D gene. V was pared by 3 bases and J by 4 bases, with 10 bases between. The CDR3 runs to 13 residues. CDR1 SGHRS and CDR2 YFSETQ come from the germline V gene. CDR3 region: CASSSQFRETQYF. The DNA for the CDR3 is TGCGCCAGCAGCTCCCAATTTAGAGAGACCCAGTACTTC.

The chain combines TRBV24-1 with TRBJ1-1, with a tentative D call TRBD1 (5 bases). CDR1 is KGHDR and CDR2 is SFDVKD in the germline V gene. This CDR3 has 14 amino acids. Trimming pared 2 bases from V and 5 bases from J, leaving 11 bases between. CDR3 in DNA: TGTGCCACCAGTGATTCCACAGGTTTTACTGAAGCTTTCTTT. It codes for CATSDSTGFTEAFF.

The chain uses TRBV5-1 and TRBJ2-2, with TRBD2 matching 7 bases. The CDR3 sequence is 15 residues long. Trimming cost V 2 bases and J 2 bases; bases outside gene matches: 3. Germline CDR1 and CDR2: SGHRS and YFSETQ. The CDR3 loop is CASSFSSGNTGELFF. In DNA form, the CDR3 reads TGCGCCAGCAGCTTTTCTAGCGGTAACACCGGGGAGCTGTTTTTT.

In the case of this clone: An end of the junction differs from the germline gene, which may be a read error. The chain combines TRBV7-9 with TRBJ2-7; 10 nucleotides line up with TRBD2. The CDR3 totals 14 residues. CDR1 is SEHNR and CDR2 is FQNEAQ in the germline V gene (reference sequence). CDR3 sequence: CASSLAGEVYEQYF. The DNA of the CDR3 is TGTGCCAGCAGCCTAGCGGGGGAGGTCTACGAGCAGTACTTC. Supplemented by reference TRBV7-9 and TRBJ2-7, the full variable domain reads DTGVSQNPRHKITKRGQNVTFRCDPISEHNRLYWYRQTLGQGPEFLTYFQNEAQLEKSRLLSDRFSAERPKGSFSTLEIQRTEQGDSAMYLCASSLAGEVYEQYFGPGTRLTVT.

This chain connects TRBV4-1 to TRBJ1-4; possible D gene TRBD1, 5 bases. V was pared by 0 bases and J by 5 bases, with 10 bases between. There are 15 residues in the CDR3. Germline CDR1 is MGHRA and CDR2 is YSYEKL. CDR3 coding DNA: TGCGCCAGCAGCCAAGATACAGGAGAGAATGAAAAACTGTTTTTT. As protein: CASSQDTGENEKLFF.

The J gene is TRBJ2-1, the V gene TRBV11-3; the D call may be TRBD1 or TRBD2 (5 bases each). With 1 base removed from V and 2 bases from J, the gap between germline ends came to 18 bases. There are 18 residues in the CDR3. Germline V lookup: CDR1 SGHNT, CDR2 YENEEA. The chain's CDR3 is CASSLVPEGRWAYNEQFF. CDR3 bases: TGTGCCAGCAGCTTAGTCCCCGAGGGACGCTGGGCCTACAATGAGCAGTTCTTC.

The chain has TRBV5-6 and TRBJ1-2; TRBD1 matches 7 bases. The CDR3 totals 15 residues. Germline CDR1 is SGHDT and CDR2 is YYEEEE. V was clipped by 0 bases and J by 5 bases; unmatched bases: 7. The CDR3 is CASSLGQGRSYGYTF. In DNA form, the CDR3 reads TGTGCCAGCAGCTTGGGACAGGGACGCAGTTATGGCTACACCTTC.

This clone was observed a single time. The chain has TRBV6-5 and TRBJ2-7; no reliable D call. With 7 bases removed from V and 2 bases from J, the gap between germline ends came to 9 bases. The CDR3 length is 12 residues. The germline CDR1 and CDR2 sequences are MNHEY and SVGAGI. Here the CDR3 reads CASNGDAYEQYF. In DNA form, the CDR3 reads TGTGCCAGCAACGGTGATGCCTACGAGCAGTACTTC.

The chain recombines TRBV12-5 with TRBJ2-7; TRBD2 might be the D (5 bases). V lost 0 bases, J lost 0 bases, and 12 bases lay in between. CDR3 size: 16 residues. The germline gives CDR1 LGHNT, CDR2 FRNRAP. CDR3 sequence (DNA): TGTGCTAGTGGTTTGGTAGATGCGGGTAGCTCCTACGAGCAGTACTTC. It codes for CASGLVDAGSSYEQYF.

Details on this clone: The sample carries other DNA sequences with the same CDR3. This chain uses TRBV6-5 with TRBJ1-1; D ambiguous. The CDR3 consists of 12 residues. CDR1 is MNHEY, CDR2 SVGAGI, per germline. Trimming cost V 0 bases and J 1 base, with 0 bases left between them. In DNA, the CDR3 is TGTGCCAGCAGTTACTCGAACACTGAAGCTTTCTTT. This encodes CASSYSNTEAFF.

This clone occurred once. The V call is TRBV3-1 (or the pseudogene TRBV3-2), the J call TRBJ1-1; weak D call: TRBD1 (5 bases). The CDR3 length is 15 residues. CDR1 and CDR2 (germline): LGHDT, YNNKEL (reference sequence). Trimming pared 5 bases from V and 1 base from J, leaving 14 bases between. The CDR3 is CASSEFSDKNTEAFF. CDR3 nucleotide sequence: TGTGCCAGCAGCGAATTCTCGGACAAGAACACTGAAGCTTTCTTT.

The chain recombines TRBV5-4 with TRBJ2-7, with D tentatively TRBD1 (6 bases). The V gene lost 4 bases and the J gene lost 2 bases, with 19 bases spanning the gap. Germline V CDR1 and CDR2: SGHNT, YYREEE (reference sequence). The CDR3 is 16 residues long. In DNA form, the CDR3 reads TGTGCCAGCAGCCTAGGGGGTGTGGGCTCTGCCTACGAGCAGTACTTC. It specifies CASSLGGVGSAYEQYF.

This sequence joins TRBV18 and TRBJ1-2; the D gene is possibly TRBD1 (5 bases). The germline V gene encodes CDR1 KGHSH and CDR2 LQKENI. V was clipped by 1 base and J by 4 bases, with 16 bases between them. The CDR3 extends over 16 amino acids. For the CDR3, the DNA is TGTGCCAGCTCACCACTCGTCGAGAGGGGAGCCTATGGCTACACCTTC. As protein: CASSPLVERGAYGYTF.

This chain links TRBV9 with TRBJ2-3; 11 bases align to TRBD2. This CDR3 spans 16 amino acids. The germline V gene encodes CDR1 SGDLS and CDR2 YYNGEE. V was clipped by 0 bases and J by 5 bases; unmatched bases: 5. CDR3 in amino acids: CASSVDSGRAGDTQYF. The CDR3 DNA reads as TGTGCCAGCAGCGTAGATAGCGGGAGGGCCGGAGATACGCAGTATTTT.

The chain links TRBV4-2 to TRBJ1-4; 7 bases are a match to TRBD1. CDR3 length: 15 amino acids. The germline gives CDR1 LGHNA, CDR2 YNFKEQ. J gave up 5 bases and V 2 bases, and 5 bases lay outside the gene matches. The CDR3 DNA reads as TGTGCCAGCAGCCAACCGGGACAGTCGAATGAAAAACTGTTTTTT. Its translation is CASSQPGQSNEKLFF.

The V and J genes are TRBV19 and TRBJ2-3; D is unclear. The CDR3 sequence is 14 residues long. V lost 4 bases and J 4 bases, leaving 12 bases between the germline ends. The germline V gene encodes CDR1 LNHDA and CDR2 SQIVND (reference sequence). CDR3 nucleotides: TGTGCCAGTAGTACGGTTCTAGGTGCAGATACGCAGTATTTT. Translation gives CASSTVLGADTQYF. The entire variable domain, with the rest obtained from reference TRBV19 and TRBJ2-3, is as follows: DGGITQSPKYLFRKEGQNVTLSCEQNLNHDAMYWYRQDPGQGLRLIYYSQIVNDFQKGDIAEGYSVSREKKESFPLTVTSAQKNPTAFYLCASSTVLGADTQYFGPGTRLTVL.

This clone was found once. The V gene is TRBV15, the J gene TRBJ2-1, with TRBD2 identical over 15 bases. Germline CDR1 and CDR2: LNHNV and YYDKDF (reference sequence). The V gene end was trimmed by 3 bases and the J gene end by 8 bases; junction bases not matched to a gene: 8. The CDR3 length is 17 residues. CDR3 nucleotides: TGTGCCACCAGCAGGGGGACTAGCGGGAGGCGGGGCTATGAGCAGTTCTTC. This gives the protein CATSRGTSGRRGYEQFF.

The J gene is TRBJ1-6, the V gene TRBV5-4, with TRBD1 matching over 8 bases. J lost 7 bases, V lost 1 base, and 7 bases had no gene match. The length of the CDR3 is 16 residues. The germline CDR1 and CDR2 sequences are SGHNT and YYREEE (reference sequence). The CDR3 DNA is TGTGCCAGCAGCTTGTTCCCCGCAGGGGGCAATTCACCCCTCCACTTT. Translation gives CASSLFPAGGNSPLHF.

In nucleotides, the CDR3 is TGTGCCAGCAGTTATTCCTCAGGGGGACCAAATCAGCCCCAGCATTTT. Translating it yields CASSYSSGGPNQPQHF. The rearrangement uses TRBV6-5 and TRBJ1-5; TRBD1 matches 7 bases. Trimming at V came to 3 bases and at J to 4 bases, leaving 9 bases not matched to a gene. The CDR3 runs 16 residues. Germline CDR1 MNHEY, CDR2 SVGAGI.

V gene TRBV4-2 combines with J gene TRBJ2-5; a possible D gene is TRBD2 (6 bases). The CDR3 spans 14 residues. Trimming removed 1 base from V and 5 bases from J, with 11 bases in between. Germline V lookup: CDR1 LGHNA, CDR2 YNFKEQ. This chain's CDR3 is CASSQVGGRETQYF. For the CDR3, the DNA is TGTGCCAGCAGCCAAGTTGGTGGGAGGGAGACCCAGTACTTC.

The chain carries TRBV5-1 and TRBJ2-1, with D maybe TRBD1 (6 bases). The germline CDR1 and CDR2 sequences are SGHRS and YFSETQ. Trimming cost V 2 bases and J 3 bases, with 9 bases left between them. The CDR3 extends over 14 amino acids. CDR3 in DNA: TGCGCCAGCAGCTTCGGGGACAACTACAATGAGCAGTTCTTC. Encoded protein: CASSFGDNYNEQFF.

DNA of the CDR3: TGTGCCAGCAGCCAGCTAGGAGGGAGCCATGGCTACACCTTC. This sequence encodes CASSQLGGSHGYTF. This rearrangement joins TRBV3-1 (or the pseudogene TRBV3-2) to TRBJ1-2; D not certain. CDR1 and CDR2 from the germline V gene are LGHDT and YNNKEL (reference sequence). V lost 3 bases and J 6 bases, leaving 14 bases between the germline ends. This CDR3 has 14 residues.

Regarding this clone: At one end the junction does not follow the germline gene, possibly because of a read error. The J gene is TRBJ2-7, the V gene TRBV7-9; TRBD1 or TRBD2 may be the D gene (5 bases each). This CDR3 comprises 13 residues. The V gene's germline CDR1 is SEHNR and CDR2 FQNEAQ (reference sequence). CDR3 region: CASSSTGTPHPLF. CDR3 nucleotides: TGTGCCAGCAGCTCGACCGGGACGCCTCACCCCCTTTTC.